This T cell receptor (beta chain) was recorded in a study of blood T cell repertoires in COVID-19. Trimming removed 4 bases from V and 3 bases from J; junction bases left unmatched: 8. This CDR3 region has 16 residues. Germline CDR1 SGHNT, CDR2 YYREEE (reference sequence). In the study's own analysis: Reference gene primer amplification yielded estimated nucleated cell counts. Produced via immunoSEQ multiplex PCR; TCRdb's table is partial and in-frame only. Clone size and V and J calls were adopted from that table, with D and trimming inferred from the DNA. The data contain roughly 260,000 clones, about 88% of them seen just once; the ten biggest clones take up roughly 12%.

The TCR comes from a woman younger than 45 with COVID-19, enrolled during active disease. The rearrangement uses TRBV5-4 and TRBJ2-3, with 10 bases identical to TRBD2. Material: peripheral blood. CDR3 sequence (DNA): TGTGCCAGCAGCCGGCGAGCGGGAGGGGATACAGATACGCAGTATTTT. Translating it yields CASSRRAGGDTDTQYF. The full variable domain, in which reference TRBV5-4 and TRBJ2-3 provide the parts outside the CDR3, is ETGVTQSPTHLIKTRGQQVTLRCSSQSGHNTVSWYQQALGQGPQFIFQYYREEENGRGNFPPRFSGLQFPNYSSELNVNALELDDSALYLCASSRRAGGDTDTQYFGPGTRLTVL.